The sequence of this T cell receptor (beta chain) was determined in a study of blood T cell repertoires in COVID-19 (TCRdb year 2020). For the study in its entirety: The collaborator samples originated in the United States, Italy and Spain and spanned the acute and convalescent phases of COVID-19. Subjects who had been exposed to COVID-19, were actively infected with it, or had recovered from it provided the deeply sampled blood TCRbeta repertoires that made up the dataset. The samples were drawn from the first 160 participants of the ongoing ImmuneRACE study and from 1,254 subjects provided by 6 global collaborators. The prospective study material was composed of cDNA or gDNA derived from T cells, B-cell-depleted T cells, or PBMCs. The repertoires were released in a freely available public database intended as a resource for research on the immune response to SARS-CoV-2. Nearly every sample came with metadata listing a de-identified subject ID, COVID-19 status, age in years and sex. Where available, HLA class I and class II types were taken from metadata supplied by the sample provider and were not determined by assay-based typing.

Collaborating institutions collected whole blood in K2EDTA tubes following their own protocols. For TCRbeta analysis, collaborator samples were shipped as frozen whole blood, as isolated PBMCs, or as DNA extracted from either sample type. The immunoSEQ Assay, a bias-controlled multiplex PCR, was used to amplify TCRbeta CDR3 regions from genomic DNA. Regarding the original processing steps: The number of nucleated cells in each sample was estimated from the amplification of reference gene primers within the assay. Sequence reads were collapsed and filtered to measure the absolute abundance of every unique TCRbeta CDR3 rearrangement. Productive Simpson clonality was computed per sample as the square root of Simpson's diversity index over productive rearrangements. TCRdb took over this immuneACCESS table, retaining in-frame rearrangements with V and J assigned. Such tables are incomplete; in checked studies, under half of the missing clones stem from an unresolved V gene, and the remainder is unexplained. That table supplies the V and J calls and clone size; D and trimming were determined from the DNA. The table for this sample lists 100,000 or so clones; about four fifths of them were counted only once. The leading ten clones occupy around 4.5% of the sample.

What the authors observed across the whole study: How much clinical and demographic metadata was included differed by source and by participant, and the metadata was provided uncurated.

As for this clone: Its binding antigen is unknown. No qualities accompany the bases; no much larger clone lies one base away.

Source material: peripheral blood. This TCR came from a human donor in a cohort sampled during active COVID-19.

The CDR3 has the sequence CASSKGRQGNTEAFF. The DNA sequence is TGTGCCAGCAGTAAGGGAAGACAGGGGAACACTGAAGCTTTCTTT. In this chain, TRBV6-5 is recombined with TRBJ1-1; 7 nucleotides in the junction match TRBD1. The V end gives up 5 bases and the J end 1 base, leaving 7 bases in the junction not matched to a gene. According to the germline V gene, CDR1 reads MNHEY and CDR2 reads SVGAGI. From the cysteine through the phenylalanine, the CDR3 covers 15 amino acids. Of all the DNA, just the CDR3 is kept, 45 bases in frame from base 1.